This T cell receptor beta chain was retrieved from a study of blood T cell repertoires in COVID-19. Looking at the study overall: Whether acute or convalescent, the COVID-19 samples came from the United States, Italy and Spain.

Original data processing: Reference gene primer amplification gave estimated nucleated cell counts. Repertoires were generated with immunoSEQ multiplex PCR, while TCRdb's copy carries only in-frame clones and drops some. Clone size and V and J calls were adopted from that table, with D and trimming inferred from the DNA. This sample has some 130,000 clones, with approximately 90% found just once. The V gene's germline CDR1 is LNHDA and CDR2 SQIVND (reference sequence). There are 15 residues in the CDR3. V lost 3 bases to trimming and J lost 7 bases; unmatched junction nucleotides: 11. The rearrangement joins TRBV19 to TRBJ2-7, with 8 bases identical to TRBD1. Input material: peripheral blood. The sequence was collected from a man aged 50 to 60 with active or convalescent COVID-19. CDR3 amino acids: CASSIRGQGAKEQYF. The CDR3 DNA follows: TGTGCCAGTAGTATCCGAGGTCAGGGGGCGAAAGAGCAGTACTTC.